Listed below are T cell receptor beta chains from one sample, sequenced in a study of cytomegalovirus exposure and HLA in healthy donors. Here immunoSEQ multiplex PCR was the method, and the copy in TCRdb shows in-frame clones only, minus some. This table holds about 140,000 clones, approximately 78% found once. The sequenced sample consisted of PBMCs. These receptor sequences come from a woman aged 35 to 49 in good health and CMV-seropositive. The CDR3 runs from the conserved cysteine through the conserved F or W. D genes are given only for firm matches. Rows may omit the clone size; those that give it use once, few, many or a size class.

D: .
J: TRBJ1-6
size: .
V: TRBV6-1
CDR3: CASDRFSYNSPLHF
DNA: TGTGCCAGCGACAGGTTCTCCTATAATTCACCCCTCCACTTT

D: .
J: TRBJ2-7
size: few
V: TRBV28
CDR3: CASSLSGSSYEQYF
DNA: TGTGCCAGCAGTTTGAGCGGAAGCTCCTACGAGCAGTACTTC

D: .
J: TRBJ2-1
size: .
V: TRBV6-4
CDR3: CASSPQAGSYNEQFF
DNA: TGTGCCAGCAGCCCCCAGGCAGGGTCCTACAATGAGCAGTTCTTC

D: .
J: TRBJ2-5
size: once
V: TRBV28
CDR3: CASSPRGRIQETQYF
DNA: TGTGCCAGCAGTCCCAGGGGCCGCATCCAAGAGACCCAGTACTTC

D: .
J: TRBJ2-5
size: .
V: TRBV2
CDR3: CASGALQETQYF
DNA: TGTGCCAGCGGGGCGTTGCAAGAGACCCAGTACTTC

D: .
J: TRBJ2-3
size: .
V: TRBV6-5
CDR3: CASRADYTDTQYF
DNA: TGTGCCAGCAGGGCGGACTACACAGATACGCAGTATTTT

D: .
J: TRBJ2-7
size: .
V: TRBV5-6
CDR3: CASSLDYEQYF
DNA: TGTGCCAGCAGCTTGGACTACGAGCAGTACTTC

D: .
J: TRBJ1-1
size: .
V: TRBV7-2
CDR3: CASSLGVGANTEAFF
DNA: TGTGCCAGCAGCTTAGGAGTAGGGGCGAACACTGAAGCTTTCTTT

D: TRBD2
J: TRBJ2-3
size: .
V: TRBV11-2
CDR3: CASSFSGIVQYF
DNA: TGTGCCAGCAGCTTTAGCGGGATTGTGCAGTATTTT

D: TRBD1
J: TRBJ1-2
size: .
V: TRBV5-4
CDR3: CASSEDRGYGYTF
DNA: TGTGCCAGCAGCGAGGACAGGGGCTATGGCTACACCTTC

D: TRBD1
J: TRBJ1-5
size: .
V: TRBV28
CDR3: CASSLLGQGNQPQHF
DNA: TGTGCCAGCAGTTTATTGGGACAGGGTAATCAGCCCCAGCATTTT

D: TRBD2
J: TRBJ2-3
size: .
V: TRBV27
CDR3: CASSFSPGREGVADTQYF
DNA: TGTGCCAGCAGTTTTTCCCCCGGACGGGAGGGGGTCGCAGATACGCAGTATTTT

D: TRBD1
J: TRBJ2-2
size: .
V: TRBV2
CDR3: CASIGTGYTGELFF
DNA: TGTGCCAGCATCGGGACAGGGTATACCGGGGAGCTGTTTTTT

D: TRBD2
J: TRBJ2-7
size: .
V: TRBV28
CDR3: CARPSGGATYEQYF
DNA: TGTGCCAGGCCCTCGGGGGGGGCGACCTACGAGCAGTACTTC

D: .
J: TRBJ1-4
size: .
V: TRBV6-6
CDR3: CASSYSLTAGTEKLFF
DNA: TGTGCCAGCAGTTACTCTCTGACAGCGGGCACTGAAAAACTGTTTTTT

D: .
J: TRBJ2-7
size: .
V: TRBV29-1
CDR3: CSVGSRKSVYEQYF
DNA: TGCAGCGTTGGAAGTCGGAAAAGCGTCTACGAGCAGTACTTC

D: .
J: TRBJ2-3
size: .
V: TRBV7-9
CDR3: CASSPTAFTDTQYF
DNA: TGTGCCAGCAGCCCGACAGCGTTCACAGATACGCAGTATTTT

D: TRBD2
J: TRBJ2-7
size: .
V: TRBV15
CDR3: CATSRGDSGKGYEQYF
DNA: TGTGCCACCAGCAGGGGCGATAGCGGGAAAGGCTACGAGCAGTACTTC

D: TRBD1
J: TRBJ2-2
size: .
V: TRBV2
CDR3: CASSLQGPRNGGELFF
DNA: TGTGCCAGCAGCCTACAGGGGCCGCGCAACGGCGGGGAGCTGTTTTTT

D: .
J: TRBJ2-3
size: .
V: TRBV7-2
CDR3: CASSFVSGTDSSTDTQYF
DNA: TGTGCCAGCAGCTTTGTGTCAGGGACTGATAGTAGCACAGATACGCAGTATTTT